Listed below are T cell receptor beta chains from one sample, sequenced in a study of Ad26.COV2.S vaccination and SARS-CoV-2 variants. Sequencing was performed with immunoSEQ multiplex PCR; in TCRdb, only in-frame clones are kept and a portion is missing. There are about 350,000 clones in the sample; 80% to 90% occur only once, and 3% to 4% lies in the top ten. The sample consisted of peripheral blood, taken in a trial of Ad26.COV2.S vaccine versus placebo. The receptors stem from a person aged 18-60 years who received the Ad26.COV2.S COVID-19 vaccine or a placebo. Each CDR3 is given with its conserved first and last residue. The order of the fields is V gene, clone size, J gene, CDR3 protein. Clone sizes are given selectively: once, few, many, or a class where the clone is expanded.

TRBV12-3/TRBV12-4	many	TRBJ2-5	CASGLKETQYF
TRBV7-9	NA	TRBJ2-3	CASSLGLAGGLSTDTQYF
TRBV5-1	NA	TRBJ2-7	CASSPQEPHYEQYF
TRBV5-1	NA	TRBJ1-3	CASSVGQSLNTIYF
TRBV4-2	NA	TRBJ2-1	CASSQVGGLAGPYNEQFF
TRBV19	NA	TRBJ2-1	CASSTPGSRSYNEQFF
TRBV7-2	NA	TRBJ1-2	CASSSYGAKPTNYGYTF
TRBV12-3/TRBV12-4	NA	TRBJ1-2	CASSHGQSYGYTF
TRBV7-9	NA	TRBJ2-5	CASSARDLGKGPQYF
TRBV2	NA	TRBJ1-6	CASSGLAGGYNSPLHF
TRBV27	NA	TRBJ2-7	CASATGGVGEQYF
TRBV6-5	NA	TRBJ2-1	CASSYTGGAGYNEQFF
TRBV6-2/TRBV6-3	NA	TRBJ2-1	CASSWTSGRSFF
TRBV6-6	NA	TRBJ1-5	CASSYMKGQDQPQHF
TRBV14	NA	TRBJ2-1	CASSGTGGAWVYNEQFF
TRBV20-1	NA	TRBJ1-2	CSVDEALGYTF
TRBV7-2	NA	TRBJ2-3	CASSPASTDTQYF
TRBV2	NA	TRBJ1-4	CASSEAGRGKLFF
TRBV7-9	once	TRBJ2-1	CASSVLAGSTNEQFF